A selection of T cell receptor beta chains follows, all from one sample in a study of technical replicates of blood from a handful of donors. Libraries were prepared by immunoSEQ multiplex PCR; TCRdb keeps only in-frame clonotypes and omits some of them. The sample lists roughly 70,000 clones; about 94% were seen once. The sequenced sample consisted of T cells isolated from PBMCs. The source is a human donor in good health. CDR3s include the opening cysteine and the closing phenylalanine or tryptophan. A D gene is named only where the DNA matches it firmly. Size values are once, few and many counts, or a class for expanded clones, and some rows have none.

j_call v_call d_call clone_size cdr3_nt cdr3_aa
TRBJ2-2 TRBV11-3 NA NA TGTGCCAGCAGCTTACACCCACAGGGAACTAACACCGGGGAGCTGTTTTTT CASSLHPQGTNTGELFF
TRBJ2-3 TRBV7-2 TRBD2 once TGTGCCAGCAGCGTAACTAGCGGGAGTGGAGATACGCAGTATTTT CASSVTSGSGDTQYF
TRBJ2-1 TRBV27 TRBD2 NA TGTGCCAGCAGTTCTTGGACTAGCGGGGACAATGAGCAGTTCTTC CASSSWTSGDNEQFF
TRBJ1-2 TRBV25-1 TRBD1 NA TGTGCCAGCAGGAAGGGACAGGGGGTCGGCTACTATGGCTACACCTTC CASRKGQGVGYYGYTF
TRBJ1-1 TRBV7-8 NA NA TGTGCCAGCAGCAAACGAGACGGGGGGTCGAACACTGAAGCTTTCTTT CASSKRDGGSNTEAFF
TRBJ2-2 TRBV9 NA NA TGTGCCACCCAGGACAGATACACCGGGGAGCTGTTTTTT CATQDRYTGELFF
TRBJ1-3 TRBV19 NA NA TGTGCCAGTAGTATCCAGGGGCCTTACTCTGGAAACACCATATATTTT CASSIQGPYSGNTIYF
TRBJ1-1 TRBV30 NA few TGTGCCTGGAAGGACTTATACTACACTGAAGCTTTCTTT CAWKDLYYTEAFF
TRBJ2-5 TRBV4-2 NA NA TGTGCCAGCAGCCAATTCGGGGAGACCCAGTACTTC CASSQFGETQYF
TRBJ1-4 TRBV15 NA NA TGTGCCACCAGCAGAGAGTTTAGGGGAAGGAACGAAAAACTGTTTTTT CATSREFRGRNEKLFF
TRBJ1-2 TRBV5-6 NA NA TGTGCCAGCAGGCTCTATGGGGGGGTCGGCTATGGCTACACCTTC CASRLYGGVGYGYTF
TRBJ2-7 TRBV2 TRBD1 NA TGTGCCAGCAGGGCTGAGAGGGACAGATCCTACGAGCAGTACTTC CASRAERDRSYEQYF
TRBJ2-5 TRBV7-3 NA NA TGTGCCAGCAGCTTAGGGTTTACGGATTCAGGGACCCAGTACTTC CASSLGFTDSGTQYF
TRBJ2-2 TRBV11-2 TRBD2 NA TGTGCCAGCAGCTCAACTAGCGGAGCGAACACCGGGGAGCTGTTTTTT CASSSTSGANTGELFF
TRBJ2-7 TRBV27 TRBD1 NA TGTGCCAGCAGTTTATTACAGGGGGCTTCCTACGAGCAGTACTTC CASSLLQGASYEQYF
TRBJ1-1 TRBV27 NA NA TGTGCCAGCAGTTTATCGGGGAGGGCCGTGGCTTTCTTT CASSLSGRAVAFF
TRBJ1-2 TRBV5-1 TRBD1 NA TGCGCCAGCAGCTTGGACCGGGTTGCCAGGGGGGCGGTAGGCTACACCTTC CASSLDRVARGAVGYTF